Shown below are 22 T cell receptor beta chains from a single sample sequenced in a study of blood T cell repertoires in COVID-19 (TCRdb year 2020). The library was produced with the immunoSEQ multiplex PCR assay. In TCRdb, the immuneACCESS table is reduced to in-frame sequences with V and J assigned. These tables do not hold every clone; where another copy was compared, an unresolved V gene accounts for under half, and the others remain unexplained. This sample comprises tens of thousands of clones, roughly 80% of them detected only once. The ten top clones hold around a sixth of the sample. The sample taken for sequencing was peripheral blood. The receptor set was obtained from a woman over 75 with acute or convalescent COVID-19.

CDR3 in amino acids: CASSPDRVDGYTF. The CDR3, as DNA: TGTGCCAGCTCACCCGACAGGGTCGATGGCTACACCTTC. J is TRBJ1-2 and V is TRBV18; 7 bases agree with TRBD1. V lost 3 bases and J lost 6; bases outside the gene matches: 4. The CDR3 totals 13 residues. Germline V gene data show CDR1 as KGHSH and CDR2 as LQKENI.

This clone occurred a few times. The CDR3 region is CASSNTANTEAFF. CDR3 sequence (DNA): TGCGCCAGCAGTAACACAGCAAACACTGAAGCTTTCTTT. The V gene is TRBV10-2, the J gene TRBJ1-1; D gene uncertain. This CDR3 spans 13 amino acids. Trimming took off 5 bases at V and 2 bases at J, with 9 bases between the two ends. Germline CDR1 is WSHSY and CDR2 is SAAADI.

The rearrangement joins TRBV11-3 to TRBJ2-7, with D unresolved. Trimming removed 2 bases from V and 1 base from J, with 9 bases in between. Germline-derived CDR1 and CDR2 are SGHNT and YENEEA. This CDR3 has 14 residues. The CDR3: CASSLLSSSYEQYF. The CDR3 DNA is TGTGCCAGCAGCTTATTGTCGAGTTCCTACGAGCAGTACTTC.

The rearrangement uses TRBV19 and TRBJ1-2; 8 bases agree with TRBD1. With 3 bases clipped from V and 2 bases from J, the junction kept 2 bases outside the gene matches. Per the germline V gene, CDR1 is LNHDA and CDR2 is SQIVND (reference sequence). The CDR3 has 14 amino acids. CDR3 loop: CASSIDRGNYGYTF. In DNA form, the CDR3 reads TGTGCCAGTAGTATCGACAGGGGAAACTATGGCTACACCTTC.

V and J are TRBV10-1 and TRBJ1-5; D unresolved. The CDR3 covers 12 residues. Germline CDR1 WNHNN, CDR2 SYGVQD (reference sequence). V was cut by 6 bases and J by 4 bases, with 7 bases left in between. CDR3 coding DNA: TGCGCCAGCAGACACCCTAATCAGCCCCAGCATTTT. Translating gives CASRHPNQPQHF.

This clone was observed a single time. The chain has TRBV3-1 (or the pseudogene TRBV3-2) and TRBJ2-5, with a possible D match to TRBD2 (7 bases). With 0 bases removed from V and 4 bases from J, the gap between germline ends came to 15 bases. The CDR3 extends over 16 amino acids. The V gene's germline CDR1 is LGHDT and CDR2 YNNKEL (reference sequence). DNA of the CDR3: TGTGCCAGCAGCCAAGATACGGGGGGCCTGGGAGAGACCCAGTACTTC. Its protein is CASSQDTGGLGETQYF.

V gene TRBV6-5 combines with J gene TRBJ1-3; weak D call: TRBD1 (6 bases). Trimming took off 7 bases at V and 0 bases at J, with 13 bases between the two ends. Looked up from germline, CDR1 is MNHEY and CDR2 is SVGAGI. CDR3 length equals 15 residues. The CDR3 nucleotides read TGTGCCAGCACCAACCAGGGACACTCTGGAAACACCATATATTTT. This sequence encodes CASTNQGHSGNTIYF.

This clone showed up just a few times. V usage is TRBV5-4 and J usage is TRBJ2-4; 7 positions match TRBD1. V was clipped by 4 bases and J by 0 bases; unmatched bases: 10. Germline CDR1 is SGHNT and CDR2 is YYREEE (reference sequence). The CDR3 sequence is 17 residues long. As DNA, the CDR3 is TGTGCCAGCAGCCCCCGAGGAACAGGGGCAGCCAAAAACATTCAGTACTTC. Residues: CASSPRGTGAAKNIQYF.

In its sample, this clone was seen once. This rearrangement joins TRBV28 to TRBJ2-7, with 11 bases lining up with TRBD1. In germline, CDR1 is MDHEN, CDR2 SYDVKM. The V and J ends lost 3 bases and 12 bases, in that order; junction bases with no gene match: 10. The CDR3 runs to 14 residues. The DNA of the CDR3 is TGTGCCAGCAGTTTGGCGGGGACAGGGGGTTTTTCGTACTTC. It codes for CASSLAGTGGFSYF. The full variable domain, completed using reference TRBV28 and TRBJ2-7, is DVKVTQSSRYLVKRTGEKVFLECVQDMDHENMFWYRQDPGLGLRLIYFSYDVKMKEKGDIPEGYSVSREKKERFSLILESASTNQTSMYLCASSLAGTGGFSYFGPGTRLTVT.

This chain links TRBV7-9 with TRBJ1-1; 7 bases map to TRBD1. Losses at the gene ends were 6 bases for V and 8 bases for J; bases not matched to a gene: 6. Germline loops: CDR1 SEHNR, CDR2 FQNEAQ (reference sequence). This CDR3 is built from 12 residues. The CDR3 region has the DNA TGTGCCAGCAGGCCAACAGGGGAAGAAGCTTTCTTT. This encodes CASRPTGEEAFF.

The rearrangement joins TRBV7-9 to TRBJ2-5; 8 bases fit TRBD1. CDR1 and CDR2 from the germline V gene are SEHNR and FQNEAQ (reference sequence). The CDR3 contains 16 residues. V lost 1 base to trimming and J lost 2 bases; unmatched junction nucleotides: 6. The CDR3 DNA reads as TGTGCCAGCAGCTTAGGGACAGGGTTAGGGCAAGAGACCCAGTACTTC. This gives the protein CASSLGTGLGQETQYF.

The V gene is TRBV11-3, the J gene TRBJ2-1; possibly TRBD1 for D (5 bases). CDR3 length: 13 amino acids. Trimming took 3 bases from V and 7 from J, leaving 10 bases between them. Germline V gene sequence: CDR1 SGHNT, CDR2 YENEEA. The chain's CDR3 is CASSFDDRNEQFF. The CDR3 DNA reads as TGTGCCAGCAGCTTCGATGACAGAAATGAGCAGTTCTTC.

This chain connects TRBV18 to TRBJ2-1, with D uncertain. The CDR3 is 15 residues long. The germline CDR1 and CDR2 sequences are KGHSH and LQKENI. Trimming removed 1 base from V and 6 bases from J, with 13 bases in between. In DNA form, the CDR3 reads TGTGCCAGCTCACCACAGCAACGACGGGTCAATGAGCAGTTCTTC. Translated: CASSPQQRRVNEQFF. Complete variable domain (other parts from reference TRBV18 and TRBJ2-1): NAGVMQNPRHLVRRRGQEARLRCSPMKGHSHVYWYRQLPEEGLKFMVYLQKENIIDESGMPKERFSAEFPKEGPSILRIQQVVRGDSAAYFCASSPQQRRVNEQFFGPGTRLTVL.

The chain has TRBV2 and TRBJ2-7, with TRBD2 matching over 11 bases. V dropped 6 bases and J dropped 0; count of bases not matched to a gene: 4. Germline CDR1 SNHLY, CDR2 FYNNEI. CDR3 length equals 15 residues. As DNA, the CDR3 is TGTGCCAGCAGCGCTAGCGGGGGGCGCTCCTACGAGCAGTACTTC. Its translation is CASSASGGRSYEQYF.

V and J are TRBV3-1 (or the pseudogene TRBV3-2) and TRBJ2-1; D perhaps matches TRBD1 (8 bases). Germline CDR1 and CDR2: LGHDT and YNNKEL (reference sequence). This CDR3 region has 15 residues. V dropped 6 bases and J dropped 0 bases, with 12 bases sitting between them. The CDR3 nucleotides are TGTGCCAGCAGTACAGGGGGGGCCTCCTACAATGAGCAGTTCTTC. Amino acids: CASSTGGASYNEQFF.

V is TRBV7-3 and J is TRBJ2-1, with 8 bases fitting TRBD2. This CDR3 comprises 14 residues. Germline V gene lookup returns CDR1 SGHTA and CDR2 FQGTGA. The J segment lost 8 bases and the V segment lost 3 bases, leaving 6 bases of the junction unmatched. CDR3 in DNA: TGTGCCAGCAGCTTCGCGGGGGGCCAACATGAGCAGTTCTTC. Amino acid sequence: CASSFAGGQHEQFF.

This chain links TRBV5-6 with TRBJ2-1; maybe TRBD2 (7 bases). The V and J ends lost 7 bases and 6 bases respectively, with 17 bases between them. Germline CDR1 reads SGHDT; CDR2 reads YYEEEE. This CDR3 has 14 amino acids. The CDR3, as DNA: TGTGCCAGCGGCAAGGGGGGGCCGGGCAATGAGCAGTTCTTC. Its translation is CASGKGGPGNEQFF.

This clone was observed once. V and J are TRBV30 and TRBJ1-1; TRBD1 aligns across 10 bases. J lost 3 bases, V lost 3 bases, and 1 base had no gene match. Germline V CDR1 and CDR2: GTSNPN, SVGIG (reference sequence). There are 13 residues in the CDR3. This chain's CDR3 is CAWRGQGYTEAFF. For the CDR3, the DNA is TGTGCCTGGAGGGGACAGGGGTACACTGAAGCTTTCTTT.

The CDR3 region has the DNA TGTGCCACCAGCAGAGTTCAGGGTTACGAGCAGTACTTC. Encoded protein: CATSRVQGYEQYF. The rearrangement uses TRBV15 and TRBJ2-7; possibly TRBD1 for D (5 bases). Germline-derived CDR1 and CDR2 are LNHNV and YYDKDF (reference sequence). The CDR3 extends over 13 amino acids. Trimming removed 1 base from V and 4 bases from J, with 8 bases in between. Supplemented by reference TRBV15 and TRBJ2-7, the full variable domain reads DAMVIQNPRYQVTQFGKPVTLSCSQTLNHNVMYWYQQKSSQAPKLLFHYYDKDFNNEADTPDNFQSRRPNTSFCFLDIRSPGLGDTAMYLCATSRVQGYEQYFGPGTRLTVT.

The chain carries TRBV5-1 and TRBJ1-2, with a tentative D call TRBD1 (5 bases). The CDR3 is 16 amino acids. The germline V and J ends were trimmed by 0 bases and 4 bases, with 16 bases remaining between them. Germline assignment: CDR1 SGHRS and CDR2 YFSETQ. The chain's CDR3 is CASSLASGEVLYGYTF. The DNA for the CDR3 is TGCGCCAGCAGCTTGGCTTCGGGGGAGGTACTCTATGGCTACACCTTC.

The rearrangement uses TRBV6-2 or TRBV6-3 and TRBJ2-7, with D maybe TRBD1 (9 bases). V was trimmed by 0 bases and J by 7 bases, leaving 19 bases between them. There are 16 residues in the CDR3. CDR1 and CDR2 (germline): MNHEY, SVGEGT. CDR3 sequence reads: CASSYSIGTGTSEQYF. Here the CDR3 DNA reads TGTGCCAGCAGTTACTCGATCGGGACAGGGACTAGTGAGCAGTACTTC.

The rearrangement links TRBV19 to TRBJ2-5, with TRBD2 identical over 10 bases. J lost 5 bases, V lost 3 bases, and 12 bases had no gene match. The CDR3 runs to 17 residues. The germline CDR1 and CDR2 sequences are LNHDA and SQIVND (reference sequence). The chain's CDR3 is CASSMARSGGAGETQYF. Written as DNA, the CDR3 is TGTGCCAGTAGTATGGCCCGCAGCGGGGGGGCGGGTGAGACCCAGTACTTC.